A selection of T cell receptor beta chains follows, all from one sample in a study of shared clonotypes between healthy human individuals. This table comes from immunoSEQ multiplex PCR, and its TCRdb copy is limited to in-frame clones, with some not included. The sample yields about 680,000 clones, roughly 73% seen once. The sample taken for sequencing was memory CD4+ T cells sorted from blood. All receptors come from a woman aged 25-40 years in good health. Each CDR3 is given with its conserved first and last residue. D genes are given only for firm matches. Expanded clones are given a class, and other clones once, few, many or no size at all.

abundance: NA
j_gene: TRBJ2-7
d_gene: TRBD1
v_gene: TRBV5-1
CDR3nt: TGCGCCAGCAGCCCTGGCACAGGGGCCTACGAGCAGTACTTC
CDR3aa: CASSPGTGAYEQYF

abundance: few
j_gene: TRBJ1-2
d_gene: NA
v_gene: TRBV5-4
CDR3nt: TGTGCCAGCAGGGGGGGACGGACCTTC
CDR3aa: CASRGGRTF

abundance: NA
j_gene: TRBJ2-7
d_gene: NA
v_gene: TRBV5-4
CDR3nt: TGTGCCAGCACCCCACCCGGGAGAAGCTCCTACGAGCAGTACTTC
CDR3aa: CASTPPGRSSYEQYF

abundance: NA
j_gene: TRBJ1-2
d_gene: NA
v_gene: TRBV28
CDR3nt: TGTGCCAGCAGTTTGGGAGGTGGGCAATACTATGGCTACACCTTC
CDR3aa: CASSLGGGQYYGYTF

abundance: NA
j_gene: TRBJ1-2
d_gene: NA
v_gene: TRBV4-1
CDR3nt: TGCGCCAGCAGCCAAGAAGGGGCCCCAGGCTATGGCTACACCTTC
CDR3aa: CASSQEGAPGYGYTF

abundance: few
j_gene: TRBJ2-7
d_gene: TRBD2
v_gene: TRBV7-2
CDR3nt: TGTGCCAGCAGGAAACTAGCGGGAGTCGACGAGCAGTACTTC
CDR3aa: CASRKLAGVDEQYF

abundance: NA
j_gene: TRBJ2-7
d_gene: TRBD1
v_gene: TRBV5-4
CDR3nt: TGTGCCAGCAGCTCGTACTCCGGGACAGTTTCATACGAGCAGTACTTC
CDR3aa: CASSSYSGTVSYEQYF

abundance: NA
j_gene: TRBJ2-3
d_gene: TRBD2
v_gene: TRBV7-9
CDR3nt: TGTGCCAGCAGCCTAGGACTAGCGGTTAGCACAGATACGCAGTATTTT
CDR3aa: CASSLGLAVSTDTQYF

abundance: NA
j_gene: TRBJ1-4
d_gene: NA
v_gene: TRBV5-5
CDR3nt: TGTGCCAGCAGCTTGGACCCGGGACCTAATGAAAAACTGTTTTTT
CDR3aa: CASSLDPGPNEKLFF

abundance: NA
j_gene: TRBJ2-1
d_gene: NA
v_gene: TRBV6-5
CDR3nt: TGTGCCAGCAGTTACTCAGGGGGGTCCTACAATGAGCAGTTCTTC
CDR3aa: CASSYSGGSYNEQFF

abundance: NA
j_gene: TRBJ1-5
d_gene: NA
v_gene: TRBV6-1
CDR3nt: TGTGCCAGCATAGGGCAGGGTCGATTTCATCAGCCCCAGCATTTT
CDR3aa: CASIGQGRFHQPQHF

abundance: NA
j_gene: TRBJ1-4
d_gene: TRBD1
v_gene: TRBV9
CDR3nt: TGTGCCAGCAGCGTTGGACAGGGGGCAACTAATGAAAAACTGTTTTTT
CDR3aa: CASSVGQGATNEKLFF

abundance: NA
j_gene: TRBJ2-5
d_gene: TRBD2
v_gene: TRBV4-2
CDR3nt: TGTGCCAGCAGCCGAGGCGGGAGCCAAGAGACCCAGTACTTC
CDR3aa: CASSRGGSQETQYF

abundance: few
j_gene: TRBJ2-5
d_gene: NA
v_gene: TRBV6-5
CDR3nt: TGTGCCAGCAGCCAAGACTACCAATCCCAAGAGACCCAGTACTTC
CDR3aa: CASSQDYQSQETQYF

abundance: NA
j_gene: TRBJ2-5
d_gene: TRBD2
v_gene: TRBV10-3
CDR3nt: TGTGCCATCAGTGGGGGCGGACTAGCTCCTAACCAAGAGACCCAGTACTTC
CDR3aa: CAISGGGLAPNQETQYF

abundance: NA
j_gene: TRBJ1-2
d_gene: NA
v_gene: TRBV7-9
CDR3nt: TGTGCCAGCACCGTTTACGCGGACTCTGTTGGCTACACCTTC
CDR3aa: CASTVYADSVGYTF

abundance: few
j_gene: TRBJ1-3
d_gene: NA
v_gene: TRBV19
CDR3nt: TGTGCCAGTAAGGAAGTTGGAAACACCATATATTTT
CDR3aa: CASKEVGNTIYF

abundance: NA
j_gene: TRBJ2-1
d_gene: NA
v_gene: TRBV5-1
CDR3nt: TGCGCCAGCAGCTTGGAAGGGACCACGGACAATGAGCAGTTCTTC
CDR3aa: CASSLEGTTDNEQFF

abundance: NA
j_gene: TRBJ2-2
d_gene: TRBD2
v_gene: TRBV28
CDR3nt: TGTGCCAGCAGAACTAGCGGGTCGAACACCGGGGAGCTGTTTTTT
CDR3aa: CASRTSGSNTGELFF

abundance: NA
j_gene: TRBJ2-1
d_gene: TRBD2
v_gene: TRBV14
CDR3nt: TGTGCCAGCAGCTTAGTGGTAGCGGGAGGGAAGCAGTTCTTC
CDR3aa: CASSLVVAGGKQFF

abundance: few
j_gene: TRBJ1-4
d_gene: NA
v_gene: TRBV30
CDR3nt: TGTGCCTGGAGCATAGCCGGACAGAGAACTAATGAAAAACTGTTTTTT
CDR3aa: CAWSIAGQRTNEKLFF

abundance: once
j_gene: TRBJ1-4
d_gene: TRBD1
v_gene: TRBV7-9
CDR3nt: TGTGCCAGCAGCAGAGATGTCATTTTTGGGACAGGGAATGAAAAACTGTTTTTT
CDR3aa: CASSRDVIFGTGNEKLFF

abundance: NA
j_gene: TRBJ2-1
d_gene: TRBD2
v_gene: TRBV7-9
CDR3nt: TGTGCCAGCAGCCTACTAGCGGGAGGGTACAATGAGCAGTTCTTC
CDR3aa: CASSLLAGGYNEQFF

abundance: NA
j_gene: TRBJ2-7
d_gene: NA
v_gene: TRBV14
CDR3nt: TGTGCCAGCAGCCAATCGTGGGCCTACTACGAGCAGTACTTC
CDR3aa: CASSQSWAYYEQYF

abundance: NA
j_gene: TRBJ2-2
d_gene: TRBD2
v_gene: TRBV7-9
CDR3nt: TGTGCCAGCACCTTGGCGGGAGCTCCTCCCGGGGAGCTGTTTTTT
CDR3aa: CASTLAGAPPGELFF

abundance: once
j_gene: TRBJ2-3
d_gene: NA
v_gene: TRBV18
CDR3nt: TGTGCCAGCTCACCACATTCCACAGATACGCAGTATTTT
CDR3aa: CASSPHSTDTQYF

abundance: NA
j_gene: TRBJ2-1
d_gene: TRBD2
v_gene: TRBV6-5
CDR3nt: TGTGCCAGCACCAAGGGGAGGGGCTCCTACAATGAGCAGTTCTTC
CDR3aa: CASTKGRGSYNEQFF

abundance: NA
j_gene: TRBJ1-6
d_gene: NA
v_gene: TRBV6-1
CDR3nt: TGTGCCAGCAGTGAAGCGCGGGGGGGATATAATTCACCCCTCCACTTT
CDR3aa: CASSEARGGYNSPLHF

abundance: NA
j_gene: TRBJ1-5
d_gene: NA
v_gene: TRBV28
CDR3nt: TGTGCCAGCAGTTTAGGAAGGGGTCAGCCCCAGCATTTT
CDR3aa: CASSLGRGQPQHF

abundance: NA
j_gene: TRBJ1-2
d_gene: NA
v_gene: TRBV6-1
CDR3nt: TGTGCCAGCAGGTTCCAAGAAATCTATGGCTACACCTTC
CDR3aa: CASRFQEIYGYTF

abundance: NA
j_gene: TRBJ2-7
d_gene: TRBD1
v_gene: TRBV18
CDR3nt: TGTGCCAGCTCACAACAGGGGGGCTACGAGCAGTACTTC
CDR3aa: CASSQQGGYEQYF

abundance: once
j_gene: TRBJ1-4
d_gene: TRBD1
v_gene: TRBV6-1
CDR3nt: TGTGCCAGCAGTGAAGGTGACAGGGATGAAAAACTGTTTTTT
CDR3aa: CASSEGDRDEKLFF

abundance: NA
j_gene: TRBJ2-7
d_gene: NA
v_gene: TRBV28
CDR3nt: TGTGCCAGCAGTTCGCATTACGAGCAGTACTTC
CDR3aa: CASSSHYEQYF

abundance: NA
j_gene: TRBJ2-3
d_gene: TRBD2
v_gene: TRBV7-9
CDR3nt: TGTGCCAGCAGCCCGACTAGCAGAGGGGCAGATACGCAGTATTTT
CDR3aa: CASSPTSRGADTQYF

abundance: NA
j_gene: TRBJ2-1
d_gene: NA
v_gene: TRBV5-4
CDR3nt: TGTGCCAGCAGCTTGGCGCGGGCTAGCTCCTACAATGAGCAGTTCTTC
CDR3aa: CASSLARASSYNEQFF

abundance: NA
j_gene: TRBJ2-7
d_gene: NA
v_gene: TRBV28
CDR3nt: TGTGCCAGCAGCGCCCGTCCCTACGAGCAGTACTTC
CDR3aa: CASSARPYEQYF

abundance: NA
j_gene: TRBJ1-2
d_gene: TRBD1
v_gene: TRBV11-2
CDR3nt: TGTGCCAGCAGCTTAGCTCTTGTGACAGGGAACTATGGCTACACCTTC
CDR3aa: CASSLALVTGNYGYTF

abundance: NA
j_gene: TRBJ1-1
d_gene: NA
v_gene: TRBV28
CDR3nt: TGTGCCAGCAGCCTAACCGATACCACTGAAGCTTTCTTT
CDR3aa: CASSLTDTTEAFF

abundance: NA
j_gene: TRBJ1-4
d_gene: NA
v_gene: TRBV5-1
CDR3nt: TGCGCCAGCAGCTTCGGGGTAACTAATGAAAAACTGTTTTTT
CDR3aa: CASSFGVTNEKLFF

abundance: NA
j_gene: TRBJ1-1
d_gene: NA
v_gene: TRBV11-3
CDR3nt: TGTGCCAGCAGCCTAGGAGACCCGAACACTGAAGCTTTCTTT
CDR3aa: CASSLGDPNTEAFF